This is a list of T cell receptor beta chains from one sample in a study of identical twins. TCRdb passed the 5' RACE reads through MiXCR, listing each CDR3 protein once. This sample has about 450,000 distinct CDR3 sequences, with approximately 17% found just once. Sequencing was performed on naive T cells sorted from blood. The receptors derive from a man between 50 and 59 years old in good health. Each CDR3 is given without its conserved first and last residue. Fields, in order: CDR3 protein, clone size, CDR3 length, V gene, J gene. The size of a clone is reported for some rows only, either as once, few or many, or as a class for expanded clones.

CDR3aa: SVHGTFNTGELF
abundance: NA
len: 12
v_gene: TRBV29-1
j_gene: TRBJ2-2

CDR3aa: AWRSRQLKGEQY
abundance: many
len: 12
v_gene: TRBV30
j_gene: TRBJ2-7

CDR3aa: ASSPLGGTGSMDEQF
abundance: NA
len: 15
v_gene: TRBV4-2
j_gene: TRBJ2-1

CDR3aa: ASSQERGSFTDTQY
abundance: NA
len: 14
v_gene: TRBV4-3
j_gene: TRBJ2-3

CDR3aa: ASTSGGRGYEQY
abundance: few
len: 12
v_gene: TRBV12-3/TRBV12-4
j_gene: TRBJ2-7

CDR3aa: ASSAQKGQSFAEAF
abundance: NA
len: 14
v_gene: TRBV12-3/TRBV12-4
j_gene: TRBJ1-1

CDR3aa: ASSLGLAVTQETQY
abundance: many
len: 14
v_gene: TRBV7-2
j_gene: TRBJ2-5

CDR3aa: ASSLEEGLTEAF
abundance: NA
len: 12
v_gene: TRBV7-2
j_gene: TRBJ1-1

CDR3aa: ATSRQGNTEAF
abundance: NA
len: 11
v_gene: TRBV15
j_gene: TRBJ1-1

CDR3aa: ATSSRADTQY
abundance: few
len: 10
v_gene: TRBV15
j_gene: TRBJ2-3

CDR3aa: SARDLAGSLNEQF
abundance: few
len: 13
v_gene: TRBV20-1
j_gene: TRBJ2-1

CDR3aa: ASSPQDRAGLAGGMPSDTQY
abundance: few
len: 20
v_gene: TRBV5-1
j_gene: TRBJ2-3

CDR3aa: ASSHVPNTGELF
abundance: many
len: 12
v_gene: TRBV4-3
j_gene: TRBJ2-2

CDR3aa: ASSSLAGGTNEQF
abundance: NA
len: 13
v_gene: TRBV19
j_gene: TRBJ2-1

CDR3aa: ASSPNFMNQETQY
abundance: NA
len: 13
v_gene: TRBV7-9
j_gene: TRBJ2-5

CDR3aa: ASSLMGTKQETQY
abundance: few
len: 13
v_gene: TRBV12-3/TRBV12-4
j_gene: TRBJ2-5

CDR3aa: ASGGSRAYEQY
abundance: many
len: 11
v_gene: TRBV19
j_gene: TRBJ2-7

CDR3aa: ASSDPDRKGYGYT
abundance: many
len: 13
v_gene: TRBV7-8
j_gene: TRBJ1-2

CDR3aa: ASTDRGLNYGYT
abundance: many
len: 12
v_gene: TRBV6-2/TRBV6-3
j_gene: TRBJ1-2

CDR3aa: ASSQVLAGGGEQF
abundance: NA
len: 13
v_gene: TRBV3-1
j_gene: TRBJ2-1

CDR3aa: ASSKGTGVRTEAF
abundance: many
len: 13
v_gene: TRBV5-4
j_gene: TRBJ1-1

CDR3aa: ASRGTGSYEQY
abundance: many
len: 11
v_gene: TRBV2
j_gene: TRBJ2-7

CDR3aa: AWSVGQFSNQPQH
abundance: NA
len: 13
v_gene: TRBV30
j_gene: TRBJ1-5

CDR3aa: ASSVGQNPTNEKLF
abundance: NA
len: 14
v_gene: TRBV9
j_gene: TRBJ1-4

CDR3aa: ATSSSTSAIRDEQY
abundance: NA
len: 14
v_gene: TRBV15
j_gene: TRBJ2-7

CDR3aa: ASNYWGGGPYEQY
abundance: NA
len: 13
v_gene: TRBV7-2
j_gene: TRBJ2-7

CDR3aa: ASSAIQGMRETQY
abundance: few
len: 13
v_gene: TRBV5-1
j_gene: TRBJ2-5

CDR3aa: ASSTAGGGEKLF
abundance: many
len: 12
v_gene: TRBV12-3/TRBV12-4
j_gene: TRBJ1-4